The 26 T cell receptor beta chains below all came from one sample that was sequenced in a study. TCRdb redid the calling of the RT-PCR reads with MiXCR, one entry per CDR3 protein. The table has 650,000 to 800,000 distinct CDR3 sequences, approximately 15% seen once. The source material was memory CD4+ T cells from blood. The receptors shown here come from a female donor in good health, serving as a healthy control.

A few counts support this clonotype. The J gene is TRBJ1-4, the V gene TRBV12-3 or TRBV12-4, with a possible D match to TRBD1 (5 bases). CDR3 length: 13 residues. V lost 7 bases, J lost 10 bases, and 16 bases lay in between. CDR3 residues: CASNKGQGRKLFF. DNA for the CDR3: TGTGCCAGCAATAAAGGGCAGGGACGAAAACTGTTTTTT.

The rearrangement links TRBV5-6 to TRBJ2-7; D is uncertain. V lost 1 base and J 2 bases, leaving 10 bases between the germline ends. This CDR3 spans 14 amino acids. The germline V gene encodes CDR1 SGHDT and CDR2 YYEEEE. This chain's CDR3 is CASSLQSITYEQYF. Written as DNA, the CDR3 is TGTGCCAGCAGCTTGCAGTCCATCACCTACGAGCAGTACTTC.

V is TRBV5-1 and J is TRBJ1-2; TRBD1 might be the D (5 bases). V lost 0 bases and J lost 6, with 15 bases in between. This CDR3 is built from 15 residues. CDR1 is SGHRS and CDR2 is YFSETQ in the germline V gene. The CDR3 here is CASSLGATDGHGYTF. The CDR3, as DNA: TGCGCCAGCAGCTTGGGGGCGACAGACGGTCATGGCTACACCTTC. Complete variable domain (other parts from reference TRBV5-1 and TRBJ1-2): KAGVTQTPRYLIKTRGQQVTLSCSPISGHRSVSWYQQTPGQGLQFLFEYFSETQRNKGNFPGRFSGRQFSNSRSEMNVSTLELGDSALYLCASSLGATDGHGYTFGSGTRLTVV.

In this sample, this clonotype turned up a few times. This rearrangement joins TRBV5-1 to TRBJ2-1; TRBD2 matches at 12 bases. Germline V lookup: CDR1 SGHRS, CDR2 YFSETQ. The V gene end was trimmed by 4 bases and the J gene end by 8 bases; junction bases not matched to a gene: 10. The CDR3 runs 16 residues. This chain's CDR3 is CASSRSSGRAEDEQFF. CDR3 DNA sequence: TGCGCCAGCAGCCGGTCTAGCGGGAGGGCCGAGGATGAGCAGTTCTTC. Drawing the rest from reference TRBV5-1 and TRBJ2-1, the complete variable domain is KAGVTQTPRYLIKTRGQQVTLSCSPISGHRSVSWYQQTPGQGLQFLFEYFSETQRNKGNFPGRFSGRQFSNSRSEMNVSTLELGDSALYLCASSRSSGRAEDEQFFGPGTRLTVL.

This clonotype occurred a few times. The J gene is TRBJ2-3, the V gene TRBV6-6, with D perhaps matching TRBD2 (6 bases). The CDR3 consists of 16 residues. Germline-derived CDR1 and CDR2 are MNHNY and SVGAGI (reference sequence). Trimming cost V 6 bases and J 0 bases, with 16 bases left between them. Here the CDR3 DNA reads TGTGCCAGCAGCCCGGCCGGGAGAACTAGCACAGATACGCAGTATTTT. Translating gives CASSPAGRTSTDTQYF.

This clonotype was counted only a few times. This chain connects TRBV12-3 or TRBV12-4 to TRBJ2-3, with 10 positions matching TRBD2. Trimming at V came to 4 bases and at J to 1 base, leaving 2 bases not matched to a gene. This CDR3 has 15 amino acids. The CDR3 DNA reads TGTGCCAGCAGTTCCCTAGCGGGAGGCACAGATACGCAGTATTTT. Amino acids: CASSSLAGGTDTQYF.

The chain carries TRBV10-3 and TRBJ1-5, with D maybe TRBD1 (5 bases). Germline V gene data show CDR1 as ENHRY and CDR2 as SYGVKD. This CDR3 is built from 15 residues. The V end lost 0 bases, the J end lost 7 bases, and 13 bases lay between the germline ends. The CDR3 loop reads CAISESGGINQPQHF. The CDR3 bases are TGTGCCATCAGTGAGTCCGGGGGAATCAACCAGCCCCAGCATTTT.

A few counts support this clonotype. The chain is built from TRBV29-1 and TRBJ2-1; the match to TRBD2 covers 15 bases. Trimming removed 7 bases from V and 0 bases from J; junction bases left unmatched: 10. The CDR3 spans 18 residues. Germline loops: CDR1 SQVTM, CDR2 ANQGSEA. CDR3 sequence: CSAAGTSGRIRSYNEQFF. The CDR3, as DNA: TGCAGCGCAGCCGGGACTAGCGGGAGGATTCGCTCCTACAATGAGCAGTTCTTC.

This clonotype appeared a few times. The chain joins TRBV5-1 to TRBJ2-5; D not resolved. The CDR3 extends over 15 amino acids. V lost 0 bases to trimming and J lost 4 bases, with 13 bases between them. CDR1 and CDR2 from the germline V gene are SGHRS and YFSETQ. CDR3 residues: CASSLGTAGGETQYF. The CDR3 region has the DNA TGCGCCAGCAGCTTGGGGACCGCAGGCGGAGAGACCCAGTACTTC. The whole variable domain, remainder taken from reference TRBV5-1 and TRBJ2-5, is KAGVTQTPRYLIKTRGQQVTLSCSPISGHRSVSWYQQTPGQGLQFLFEYFSETQRNKGNFPGRFSGRQFSNSRSEMNVSTLELGDSALYLCASSLGTAGGETQYFGPGTRLLVL.

Many counts were recorded for this clonotype. The chain carries TRBV20-1 and TRBJ2-2, with 9 bases fitting TRBD1. The CDR3 extends over 15 amino acids. The junction had 14 bases not matched to a gene; V was cut back by 6 bases and J by 9 bases. Germline lookup yields CDR1 DFQATT and CDR2 SNEGSKA (reference sequence). This CDR3 reads CSALGRGQGIRELFF. The DNA of the CDR3 is TGCAGTGCCCTTGGCCGAGGACAGGGGATTAGGGAGCTGTTTTTT.

V gene TRBV20-1 combines with J gene TRBJ1-4, with D possibly TRBD1 on 5 matching bases. CDR1 and CDR2 from the germline V gene are DFQATT and SNEGSKA (reference sequence). The CDR3 has 14 residues. Trimming removed 0 bases from V and 8 bases from J, with 13 bases in between. CDR3 residues: CSARDRVVFEKLFF. As DNA, the CDR3 is TGCAGTGCTAGAGACAGGGTGGTTTTCGAAAAACTGTTTTTT.

The rearrangement joins TRBV6-5 to TRBJ2-2, with D unresolved. The CDR3 sequence is 14 residues long. CDR1 is MNHEY, CDR2 SVGAGI, per germline. Trimming took 2 bases from V and 1 from J, leaving 5 bases between them. The CDR3 region is CASSYGRNTGELFF. CDR3 sequence (DNA): TGTGCCAGCAGTTACGGACGGAACACCGGGGAGCTGTTTTTT.

This clonotype was observed at least ten times. This rearrangement joins TRBV20-1 to TRBJ2-7; 9 bases line up with TRBD2. CDR1 DFQATT and CDR2 SNEGSKA come from the germline V gene (reference sequence). V shed 2 bases and J 1 base; nucleotides not matched to a gene: 15. The CDR3 runs 18 residues. The CDR3 nucleotides read TGCAGTGCTAGATATTATGCGGGCGGCGGGAGGGCGTCCTACGAGCAGTACTTC. Translated, it gives CSARYYAGGGRASYEQYF.

Ten or more counts support this clonotype. V gene TRBV5-6 combines with J gene TRBJ2-2; no clear D gene. The CDR3 runs 15 residues. Germline lookup yields CDR1 SGHDT and CDR2 YYEEEE. V shed 1 base and J shed 6 bases, with 13 bases lying between them. The CDR3 region is CASSLRFWWPGELFF. The CDR3, as DNA: TGTGCCAGCAGCTTGAGGTTTTGGTGGCCCGGGGAGCTGTTTTTT.

This clonotype was detected many times. V is TRBV12-3 or TRBV12-4 and J is TRBJ1-2; a weak D match, TRBD1 (5 bases). The V end was cut by 7 bases, the J end by 5 bases, with 20 bases between. There are 15 residues in the CDR3. In DNA form, the CDR3 reads TGTGCCAGCACCTTAGTCTCCGGGACCGCGTATGGCTACACCTTC. It yields the protein CASTLVSGTAYGYTF.

In its sample, this clonotype was seen a few times. V usage is TRBV7-9 and J usage is TRBJ2-3; D not resolved. CDR1 SEHNR and CDR2 FQNEAQ come from the germline V gene (reference sequence). Trimming left V 4 bases short and J 2 bases short, with 10 bases between. This CDR3 region has 14 residues. The CDR3 spells CASSSRTLTDTQYF. The CDR3 nucleotides read TGTGCCAGCAGCTCCCGGACCCTCACAGATACGCAGTATTTT.

The rearrangement uses TRBV10-3 and TRBJ2-7; TRBD2 matches at 8 bases. With V trimmed by 10 bases and J by 6 bases, 14 bases remained unmatched. The CDR3 consists of 14 residues. Germline lookup yields CDR1 ENHRY and CDR2 SYGVKD. In DNA form, the CDR3 reads TGTGCCACCACCCTCGGGAGGGCGGACTCCGAGCAGTACTTC. This gives the protein CATTLGRADSEQYF.

CDR3: CASSSPTGVMVGTEAFF. The CDR3 region has the DNA TGTGCCAGCAGCTCGCCGACAGGGGTGATGGTCGGCACTGAAGCTTTCTTT. The V gene is TRBV7-2, the J gene TRBJ1-1; TRBD1 aligns across 8 bases. The trim removed 4 bases at V and 4 bases at J, leaving 14 bases unmatched. From germline, CDR1 is SGHTA and CDR2 FQGNSA. The length of the CDR3 is 17 residues.

This clonotype turned up a few times. The chain couples TRBV7-9 to TRBJ2-1, with a tentative D call TRBD2 (6 bases). Between the trimmed V and J ends, which lost 2 bases and 4 bases, there was a span of 9 bases. The CDR3 contains 14 residues. Looked up from germline, CDR1 is SEHNR and CDR2 is FQNEAQ (reference sequence). Here the CDR3 DNA reads TGTGCCAGCAGCTTACGGACTACATACAATGAGCAGTTCTTC. This translates into CASSLRTTYNEQFF.

In DNA, the CDR3 is TGTGCCAGTAGTATAGTCGACGGACCCTACGAGCAGTACTTC. It is translated as CASSIVDGPYEQYF. V is TRBV19 and J is TRBJ2-7; D remains unclear. Trimming removed 1 base at V and 2 bases at J, with 9 bases between. The CDR3 loop spans 14 amino acids. Germline V gives CDR1 LNHDA, CDR2 SQIVND (reference sequence).

This clonotype was counted many times. This rearrangement joins TRBV29-1 to TRBJ2-1, with D possibly being TRBD1 (5 bases). The CDR3 is made up of 13 amino acids. V lost 5 bases, J lost 3 bases, and 11 bases lay in between. Germline-derived CDR1 and CDR2 are SQVTM and ANQGSEA. The CDR3: CSVLRDSYNEQFF. The CDR3 coding sequence is TGCAGCGTTCTGAGAGACAGCTACAATGAGCAGTTCTTC.

In its sample, this clonotype was seen a few times. V gene TRBV4-1 combines with J gene TRBJ2-7, with 9 bases identical to TRBD2. With 4 bases clipped from V and 2 bases from J, the junction kept 15 bases outside the gene matches. The germline CDR1 and CDR2 sequences are MGHRA and YSYEKL. The length of the CDR3 is 18 residues. The CDR3 coding sequence is TGCGCCAGCAGCCCGAGGGACGTTAGCGGGAGTAGTGCCTACGAGCAGTACTTC. Protein product: CASSPRDVSGSSAYEQYF.

This clonotype was counted at least ten times. The V and J genes are TRBV5-5 and TRBJ2-7, with 8 bases fitting TRBD2. Germline V gives CDR1 SGHKS, CDR2 YYEKEE (reference sequence). The CDR3 is 16 amino acids. J lost 3 bases, V lost 2 bases, and 10 bases had no gene match. The CDR3 nucleotides are TGTGCCAGCAGCTTTGGTGACGGGAGGGTCGGCTACGAGCAGTACTTC. It specifies CASSFGDGRVGYEQYF.

This clonotype was seen at least ten times. This sequence joins TRBV20-1 and TRBJ2-1; the match to TRBD2 covers 9 bases. This CDR3 spans 15 amino acids. Per the germline V gene, CDR1 is DFQATT and CDR2 is SNEGSKA (reference sequence). The V gene end was trimmed by 6 bases and the J gene end by 9 bases; junction bases not matched to a gene: 15. CDR3 sequence reads: CSASGGGAPLGEQFF. In nucleotides, the CDR3 is TGCAGTGCCTCCGGCGGGGGGGCCCCTTTGGGTGAGCAGTTCTTC.

The sample holds a few counts of this clonotype. The genes are TRBV5-1 and TRBJ2-1; D call uncertain. Trimming left V 3 bases short and J 4 bases short, with 11 bases between. The CDR3 is 14 amino acids. The V gene's germline CDR1 is SGHRS and CDR2 YFSETQ. The CDR3, as DNA: TGCGCCAGCAGCTATAATAGCCTGTACAATGAGCAGTTCTTC. Its translation: CASSYNSLYNEQFF.

This clonotype has a handful of counts. The rearrangement uses TRBV6-2 or TRBV6-3 and TRBJ1-4; no clear D. The CDR3 totals 12 residues. Germline V gene data show CDR1 as MNHEY and CDR2 as SVGEGT. The V end lost 4 bases, the J end lost 7 bases, and 7 bases lay between the germline ends. The CDR3 region is CASSFVGEKLFF. In DNA, the CDR3 is TGTGCCAGCAGTTTCGTCGGTGAAAAACTGTTTTTT.